This T cell receptor beta chain comes out of a study of T cell repertoires in cytomegalovirus infection (dated by TCRdb to the late 2010s). For the study in its entirety: Recently identified HLA-C-restricted CMV epitopes, whose presentation resists viral immunomodulation, were targeted by peptide stimulations together with well-studied HLA-B-restricted epitopes. Because public TCR beta signatures pointed to carriage of CMV infection together with the matching HLA type, the HLA type of each donor mattered for the analysis. Overall study outcomes, separate from this receptor: In both this cohort and an independent roughly 330-donor cohort, the cumulative frequency of public TCR beta family members distinguished carriers of CMV infection plus the relevant HLA type. The ex vivo response was dominated by HLA-C-restricted CMV-specific TCR beta clonotypes, which also provided the single most frequent clonotype in two of eight donors.

In the case of this clonotype: Its cognate antigen has yet to be identified. One base away there is no much larger clone; base qualities are not given.

Sequencing relied on an Illumina HiSeq 1500. The raw public data were reprocessed by TCRdb itself: fastp quality trimming at Q25, MiXCR clonotype calling, in-frame beta chains only. Rows matching on CDR3 protein sequence are summarized as one entry with the most common DNA and genes. A total of approximately 73,000 distinct CDR3 sequences appear in this sample, roughly 40% of them only once. The top ten constitute approximately 95% of the sample. The intended sense of this specimen's treatment or condition label: in vitro stimulation with specific CMV peptide epitopes to enrich CMV-specific T cells. The trim is 5 bases for V and 2 bases for J, with a gap of 16 bases between the germline ends. Via the germline V gene, CDR1 is MNHNS and CDR2 SASEGT. The CDR3 sequence holds 15 residues, the cysteine and phenylalanine included. Of all the DNA, just the CDR3 is kept, 45 bases in frame from base 1.

This sequence originates from a human donor in good health (CMV status not recorded). Some clones in this sample may be carry-over from other donors' samples. The sequence links TRBV6-1 to TRBJ2-7; possibly the D gene is TRBD1, per 5 matching bases. This specimen was CD8+ T cells from cultured PBMCs, taken from culture after CMV antigen stimulation. The CDR3: CASSFVVDSPYEQYF. The DNA reads as follows: TGTGCCAGCAGTTTCGTTGTAGACAGTCCCTACGAGCAGTACTTC.